The clone carrying this T cell receptor (beta chain) has more than one count but fewer than ten. Its antigen remains unidentified. This CDR3 has 14 residues. Germline lookup yields CDR1 GTSNPN and CDR2 SVGIG (reference sequence). V lost 2 bases, J lost 2 bases, and 11 bases lay in between. These data belong to a study of CD8 T cells in ankylosing spondylitis. Construction of TCR beta libraries was performed using quantitative 5'-RACE with molecular barcodes. TCRdb re-called the 5' RACE reads with MiXCR, one entry per CDR3 protein. The sample carries 250,000 to 350,000 distinct CDR3 sequences, around 7.6% recorded once. Study-level findings and limits: Characteristic, it appeared, of ankylosing spondylitis blood was a TCR beta motif of eight highly homologous variants.

The chain has TRBV30 and TRBJ2-3; no clear D gene. This clonotype was sampled from a male donor with ankylosing spondylitis. The sample comprised blood, either unsorted or a sorted T cell fraction (not recorded which). CDR3: CAWSRTLLTDTQYF. In nucleotides, the CDR3 is TGTGCCTGGAGTAGGACGCTTCTCACAGATACGCAGTATTTT.